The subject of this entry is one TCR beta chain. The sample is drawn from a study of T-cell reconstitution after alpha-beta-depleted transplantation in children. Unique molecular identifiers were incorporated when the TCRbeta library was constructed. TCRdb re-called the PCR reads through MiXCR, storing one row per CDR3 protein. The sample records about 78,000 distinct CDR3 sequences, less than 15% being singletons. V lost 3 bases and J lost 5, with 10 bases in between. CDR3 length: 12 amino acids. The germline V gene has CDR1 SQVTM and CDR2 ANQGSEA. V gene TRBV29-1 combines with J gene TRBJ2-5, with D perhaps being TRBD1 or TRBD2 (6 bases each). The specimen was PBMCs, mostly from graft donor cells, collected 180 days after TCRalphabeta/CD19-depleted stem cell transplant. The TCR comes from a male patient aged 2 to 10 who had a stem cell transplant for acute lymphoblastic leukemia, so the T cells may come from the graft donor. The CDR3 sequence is CSVERGAETQYF. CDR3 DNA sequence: TGCAGCGTTGAGAGGGGGGCGGAGACCCAGTACTTC.